These T cell receptor beta chains were read from a single sample in a study of control samples from healthy donors and cancer patients. Produced via immunoSEQ multiplex PCR; TCRdb's table is partial and in-frame only. The top ten clones hold approximately 3% of a sample with over 120,000 clones, 75% to 95% of them seen once. Specimen: blood. The receptors derive from a man aged 25-45 years in good health. Both conserved end residues are part of each CDR3. A D gene is named only where the DNA matches it firmly. Clone size is stated in some rows and not others, as once, few, many or a class when expanded.

TRBD2,few,TRBJ2-1,TRBV29-1,CSARSTSSSYNEQFF,TGCAGCGCGCGCTCGACTAGCAGCTCCTACAATGAGCAGTTCTTC
.,.,TRBJ1-5,TRBV28,CASEGANQPQHF,TGTGCCAGCGAAGGGGCCAATCAGCCCCAGCATTTT
TRBD1,.,TRBJ2-1,TRBV12-5,CASGLVWQGADDEQFF,TGTGCTAGTGGTTTGGTATGGCAGGGGGCAGACGATGAGCAGTTCTTC
.,.,TRBJ2-5,TRBV12-3/TRBV12-4,CASSIGGKTQYF,TGTGCCAGCAGTATAGGTGGAAAGACCCAGTACTTC
.,.,TRBJ1-2,TRBV5-4,CAAKGKGLTYGGYTF,TGTGCCGCAAAGGGAAAGGGACTGACTTATGGTGGCTACACCTTC
.,.,TRBJ2-3,TRBV7-3,CASSLDNTQYF,TGTGCCAGCAGCTTAGACAATACGCAGTATTTT
.,few,TRBJ2-1,TRBV5-4,CASSYGITSERNEQFF,TGTGCCAGCAGCTACGGGATAACTAGTGAGCGAAATGAGCAGTTCTTC
.,.,TRBJ1-6,TRBV13,CASSLGRGGSSYNSPLHF,TGTGCCAGCAGCTTAGGCAGGGGAGGGAGCTCCTATAATTCACCCCTCCACTTT
.,.,TRBJ1-2,TRBV29-1,CSVVRDDYGYTF,TGCAGCGTTGTACGGGATGACTATGGCTACACCTTC
.,.,TRBJ1-1,TRBV9,CASSVGTRNTEAFF,TGTGCCAGCAGCGTAGGGACAAGGAACACTGAAGCTTTCTTT
TRBD1,.,TRBJ2-7,TRBV28,CASSPNRQGEYF,TGTGCCAGCAGTCCCAACAGACAGGGGGAGTACTTC
.,.,TRBJ1-1,TRBV28,CASSLWGKATEAFF,TGTGCCAGCAGTTTATGGGGGAAGGCCACTGAAGCTTTCTTT